This T cell receptor beta chain was identified in a study of regulatory T cells in long-lasting Graves disease. Described time point: persistent/refractory GD, antithyroid drugs over 5 years with positive TRAb. RNA from PBMCs was the source of the TCR library. Staff drew about 8.9 milliliters of peripheral blood into EDTA tubes. Trimming shortened V by 3 bases and J by 7 bases, and 15 bases separated the two germline ends. Germline V gene data show CDR1 as MNHNS and CDR2 as SASEGT. The CDR3 has 14 residues. This clonotype was counted ten times or more. Libraries of TCR beta came from iRepertoire HTBI primers plus Arm-PCR of CDR3 regions. TCRdb used MiXCR to reprocess the multiplex PCR reads, holding one entry per CDR3 protein. Of a few hundred thousand distinct CDR3 sequences listed, around 23% are singletons.

Source: peripheral blood mononuclear cells (PBMCs), taken when the disease was refractory, from a patient treated with antithyroid drugs. The TCR was taken from a female donor with Graves disease. The chain carries TRBV6-1 and TRBJ2-5; the D gene is possibly TRBD1 (6 bases). In DNA form, the CDR3 reads TGTGCCAGCAGTGATGGACAGTTCCAAACGACCCAGTACTTC. This encodes CASSDGQFQTTQYF.